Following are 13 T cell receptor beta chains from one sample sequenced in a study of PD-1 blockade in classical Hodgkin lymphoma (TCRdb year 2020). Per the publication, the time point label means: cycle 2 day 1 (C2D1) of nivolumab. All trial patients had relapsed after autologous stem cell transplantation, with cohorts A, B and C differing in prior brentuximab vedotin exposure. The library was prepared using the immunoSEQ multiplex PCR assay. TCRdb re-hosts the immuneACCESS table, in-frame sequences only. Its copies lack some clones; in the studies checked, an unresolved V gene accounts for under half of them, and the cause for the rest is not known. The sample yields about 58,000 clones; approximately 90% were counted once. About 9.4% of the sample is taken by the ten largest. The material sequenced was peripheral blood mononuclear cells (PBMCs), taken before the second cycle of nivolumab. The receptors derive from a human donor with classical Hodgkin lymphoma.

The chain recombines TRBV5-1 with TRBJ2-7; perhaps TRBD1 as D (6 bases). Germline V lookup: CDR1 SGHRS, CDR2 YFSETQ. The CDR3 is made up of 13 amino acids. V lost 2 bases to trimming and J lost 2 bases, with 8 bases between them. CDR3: CASSFGDTYEQYF. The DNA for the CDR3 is TGCGCCAGCAGCTTTGGGGACACCTACGAGCAGTACTTC.

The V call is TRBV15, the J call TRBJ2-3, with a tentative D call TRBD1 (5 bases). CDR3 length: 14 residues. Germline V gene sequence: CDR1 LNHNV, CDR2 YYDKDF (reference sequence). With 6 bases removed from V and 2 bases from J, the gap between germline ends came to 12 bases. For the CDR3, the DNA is TGTGCCACCAGGGGCGCAGGGTCCACAGATACGCAGTATTTT. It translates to CATRGAGSTDTQYF. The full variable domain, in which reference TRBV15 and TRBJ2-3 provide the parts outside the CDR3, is DAMVIQNPRYQVTQFGKPVTLSCSQTLNHNVMYWYQQKSSQAPKLLFHYYDKDFNNEADTPDNFQSRRPNTSFCFLDIRSPGLGDTAMYLCATRGAGSTDTQYFGPGTRLTVL.

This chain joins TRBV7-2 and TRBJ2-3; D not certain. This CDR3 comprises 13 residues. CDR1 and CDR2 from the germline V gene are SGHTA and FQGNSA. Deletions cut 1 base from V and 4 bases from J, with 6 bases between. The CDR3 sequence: CASSLGAPDTQYF. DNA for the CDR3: TGTGCCAGCAGCTTAGGGGCCCCAGATACGCAGTATTTT. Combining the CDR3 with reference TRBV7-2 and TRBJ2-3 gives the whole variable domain GAGVSQSPSNKVTEKGKDVELRCDPISGHTALYWYRQSLGQGLEFLIYFQGNSAPDKSGLPSDRFSAERTGGSVSTLTIQRTQQEDSAVYLCASSLGAPDTQYFGPGTRLTVL.

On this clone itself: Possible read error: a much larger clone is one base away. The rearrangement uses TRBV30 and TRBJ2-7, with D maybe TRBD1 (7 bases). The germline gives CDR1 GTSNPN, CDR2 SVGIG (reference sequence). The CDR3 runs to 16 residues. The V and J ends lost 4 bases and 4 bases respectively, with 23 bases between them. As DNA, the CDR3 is TGTGCCTGGAATGTAGGGTTGGCGGCAGGGGGGTACGAGCAGTACTTC. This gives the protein CAWNVGLAAGGYEQYF.

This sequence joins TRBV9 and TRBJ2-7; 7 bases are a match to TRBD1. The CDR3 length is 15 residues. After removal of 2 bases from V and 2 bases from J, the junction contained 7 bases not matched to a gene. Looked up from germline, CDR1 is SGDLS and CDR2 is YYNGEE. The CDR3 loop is CASSVLGQPPYEQYF. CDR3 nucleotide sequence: TGTGCCAGCAGCGTCCTGGGACAGCCCCCCTACGAGCAGTACTTC.

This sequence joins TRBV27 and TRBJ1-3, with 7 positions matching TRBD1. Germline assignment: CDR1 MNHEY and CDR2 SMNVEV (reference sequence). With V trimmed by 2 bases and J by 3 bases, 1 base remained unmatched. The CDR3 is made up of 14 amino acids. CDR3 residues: CASSLGDSGNTIYF. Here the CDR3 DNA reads TGTGCCAGCAGTTTAGGGGACAGTGGAAACACCATATATTTT.

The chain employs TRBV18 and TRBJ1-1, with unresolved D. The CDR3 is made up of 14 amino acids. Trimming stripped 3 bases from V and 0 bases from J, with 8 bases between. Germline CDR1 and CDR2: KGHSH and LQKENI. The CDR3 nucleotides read TGTGCCAGCTCACCCCCCCACCTGAACACTGAAGCTTTCTTT. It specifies CASSPPHLNTEAFF.

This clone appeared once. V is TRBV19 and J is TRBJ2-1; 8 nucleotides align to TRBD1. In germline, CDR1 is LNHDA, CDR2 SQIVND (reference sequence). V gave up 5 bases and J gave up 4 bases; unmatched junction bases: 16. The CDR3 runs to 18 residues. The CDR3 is CASSPRTGKRTIYNEQFF. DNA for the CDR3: TGTGCCAGTAGTCCCCGGACAGGGAAGAGGACTATTTACAATGAGCAGTTCTTC.

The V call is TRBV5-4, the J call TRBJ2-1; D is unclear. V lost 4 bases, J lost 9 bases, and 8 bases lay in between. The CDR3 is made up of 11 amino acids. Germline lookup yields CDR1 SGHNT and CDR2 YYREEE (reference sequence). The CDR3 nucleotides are TGTGCCAGCAGCCTAACGGGTGAGCAGTTCTTC. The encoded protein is CASSLTGEQFF.

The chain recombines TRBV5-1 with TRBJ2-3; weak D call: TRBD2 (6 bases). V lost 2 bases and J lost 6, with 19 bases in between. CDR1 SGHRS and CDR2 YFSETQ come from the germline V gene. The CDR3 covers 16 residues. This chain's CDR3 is CASSLALSGSVDTQYF. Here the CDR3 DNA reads TGCGCCAGCAGCTTAGCACTTAGCGGTTCGGTTGATACGCAGTATTTT.

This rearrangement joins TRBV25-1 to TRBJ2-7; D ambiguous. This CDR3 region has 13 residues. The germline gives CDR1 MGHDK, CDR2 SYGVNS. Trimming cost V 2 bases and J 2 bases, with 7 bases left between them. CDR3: CASSEGKAYEQYF. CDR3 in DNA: TGTGCCAGCAGTGAAGGCAAGGCCTACGAGCAGTACTTC.

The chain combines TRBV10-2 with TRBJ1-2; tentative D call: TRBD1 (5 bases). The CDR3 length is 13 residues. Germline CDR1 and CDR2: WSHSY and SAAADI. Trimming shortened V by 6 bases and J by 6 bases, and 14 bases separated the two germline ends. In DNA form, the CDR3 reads TGCGCCAGCAGCCAAGGTGGGGGAGATGGCTACACCTTC. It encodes CASSQGGGDGYTF.

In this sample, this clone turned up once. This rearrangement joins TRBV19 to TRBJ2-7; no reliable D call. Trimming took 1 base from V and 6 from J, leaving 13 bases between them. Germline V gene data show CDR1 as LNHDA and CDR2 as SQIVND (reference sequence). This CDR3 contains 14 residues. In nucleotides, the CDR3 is TGTGCCAGTAGTATAGGGCAAAGATTTGGCGAGCAGTACTTC. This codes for CASSIGQRFGEQYF. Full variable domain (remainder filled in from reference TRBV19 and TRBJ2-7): DGGITQSPKYLFRKEGQNVTLSCEQNLNHDAMYWYRQDPGQGLRLIYYSQIVNDFQKGDIAEGYSVSREKKESFPLTVTSAQKNPTAFYLCASSIGQRFGEQYFGPGTRLTVT.